This T cell receptor (beta chain) was captured in a study of blood T cell repertoires in COVID-19. Turning to the study itself: COVID-19 samples from acute and convalescent phases originated in the United States, Italy and Spain.

Sequencing was performed with immunoSEQ multiplex PCR; in TCRdb, only in-frame clones are kept and a portion is missing. This sample has approximately 150,000 clones, with 85% found just once. Those enrolled in Seattle joined during active infection and were followed longitudinally afterward. The CDR3 is 16 amino acids. With 3 bases clipped from V and 2 bases from J, the junction kept 10 bases outside the gene matches. CDR1 is KGHSH, CDR2 LQKENI, per germline. This chain joins TRBV18 and TRBJ2-7; 7 bases line up with TRBD1. The sequence derives from a woman older than 75 with COVID-19, enrolled during active disease. The specimen was peripheral blood. The CDR3 nucleotides read TGTGCCAGCTCACCCACCGCTACCGGGACAGCCTACGAGCAGTACTTC. Translated: CASSPTATGTAYEQYF.